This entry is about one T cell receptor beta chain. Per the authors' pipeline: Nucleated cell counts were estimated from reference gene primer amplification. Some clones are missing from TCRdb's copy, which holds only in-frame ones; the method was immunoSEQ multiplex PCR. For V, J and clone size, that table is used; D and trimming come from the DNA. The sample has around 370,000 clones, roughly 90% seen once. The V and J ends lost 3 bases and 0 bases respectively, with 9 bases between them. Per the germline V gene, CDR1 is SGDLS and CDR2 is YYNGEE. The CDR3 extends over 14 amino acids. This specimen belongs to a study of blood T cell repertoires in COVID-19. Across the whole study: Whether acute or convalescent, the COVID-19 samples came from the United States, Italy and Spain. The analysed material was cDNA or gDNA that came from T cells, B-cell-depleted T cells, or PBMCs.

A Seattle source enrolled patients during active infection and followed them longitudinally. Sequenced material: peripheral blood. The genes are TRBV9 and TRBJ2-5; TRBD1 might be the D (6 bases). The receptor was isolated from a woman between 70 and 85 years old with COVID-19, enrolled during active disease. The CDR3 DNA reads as TGTGCCAGCAGCGCACAGGGCTACCAAGAGACCCAGTACTTC. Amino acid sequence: CASSAQGYQETQYF.